A selection of T cell receptor beta chains follows, all from one sample in a study of breast tumors, draining lymph nodes, adjacent tissues. TCRdb reprocessed the multiplex PCR reads with MiXCR, giving one entry per CDR3 protein. The sample yields about 22,000 distinct CDR3 sequences, 55% to 80% seen once. The sequencing input was tumor-adjacent breast tissue. These receptor sequences come from a female donor with breast cancer. Some clones in this sample may be carry-over from other donors' samples. Both conserved end residues are trimmed from each CDR3. Not every row has a clone size; where given, it reads once, few, many or a size class.

size,J,V,CDR3
-,TRBJ1-6,TRBV29-1,SVVLGVGSPLH
medium-sized,TRBJ2-3,TRBV7-8,ATLPPLRHLKSTDTQY
-,TRBJ2-7,TRBV7-9,ASSLGPSGLTYEQY
medium-sized,TRBJ1-2,TRBV7-2,ASSPSGDRGYT
-,TRBJ2-3,TRBV2,ASSQGQTTDTQY
-,TRBJ1-6,TRBV20-1,SARPTGPDSPLH
medium-sized,TRBJ2-1,TRBV7-9,ASSLERLDEQF
many,TRBJ2-1,TRBV5-1,ASSLGQGLNNEQF
few,TRBJ1-2,TRBV20-1,SARGWQGSGYT
-,TRBJ1-2,TRBV15,ATSRERRGNYGYT
-,TRBJ1-3,TRBV6-1,ASSKRTGSGNTIY
-,TRBJ1-2,TRBV29-1,SVEEFQVPVSANYGYT
-,TRBJ1-2,TRBV7-9,ASIQGAQNYGYT
-,TRBJ2-7,TRBV9,ASSADRVPYEQY
-,TRBJ2-7,TRBV5-1,ASSFSGDEQY
once,TRBJ2-5,TRBV11-3,ASTSPGREGGETQY
-,TRBJ1-4,TRBV20-1,SARDRPGNEKLF
large,TRBJ1-5,TRBV25-1,ASSGWGNSNQPQH
-,TRBJ2-3,TRBV19,ASSEGTGADTQY
-,TRBJ2-7,TRBV6-6,ASSATGKPSYEQY
-,TRBJ2-1,TRBV25-1,ASSETAGLAYNEQF
few,TRBJ1-3,TRBV9,ASSVGPLAGNTIY
-,TRBJ1-6,TRBV5-6,ASSFGTELNSPLH
few,TRBJ1-5,TRBV19,ASSSTYNSNQPQH
-,TRBJ2-3,TRBV24-1,ATSDLGLAGVDPTDTQY
-,TRBJ2-7,TRBV14,ASSSRDRGISWD
-,TRBJ2-7,TRBV7-9,ASSPYALNSQSSYEQY
-,TRBJ1-6,TRBV6-1,ASYRGMVSPLH
-,-,TRBV24-1,ATSDLAHTQH
few,TRBJ1-2,TRBV12-3/TRBV12-4,ASSLGGLDYGYT
-,TRBJ2-5,TRBV14,ASSQGLGLETQS
-,TRBJ1-2,TRBV12-3/TRBV12-4,ASSLAVLGANGYT
-,TRBJ2-1,TRBV6-5,ASSHAGTSGRNEQF
-,TRBJ2-7,TRBV20-1,SARLQDRGTYEQY